This TCR beta chain is from a study of a mutant IDH1 vaccine in newly diagnosed glioma. In the study overall: The therapy given earlier, which was standard therapy, consisted of radiotherapy, temozolomide, or both, and most of the patients received both. Whole-study results and caveats: Pseudoprogression seemed unrelated to changes in top peripheral T cell clonotypes.

Measured with immunoSEQ multiplex PCR; TCRdb has only the in-frame clones, and not every one. The sample holds roughly 54,000 clones, around four fifths seen once. Deletions cut 4 bases from V and 7 bases from J, with 14 bases between. The CDR3 runs to 13 residues. Germline CDR1 reads SNHLY; CDR2 reads FYNNEI. On this clone itself: No antigen is known for it.

Time point in this sample: week 35, safety follow-up. A single vaccine dose contained 300 ug of mutant IDH1 20-mer peptide, and topical imiquimod was used with it. The study enrolled donors with new WHO grade 3 or 4 IDH1-mutant, ATRX-lost astrocytomas. The material was PBMCs, obtained from a glioma patient whose treatment included an IDH1 peptide vaccine. V usage is TRBV2 and J usage is TRBJ2-7; unclear D gene. The TCR sequence derives from a woman younger than 35 with glioma. CDR3 coding DNA: TGTGCCAGCAGTGGAATAAGGGTTTCGGAGCAGTACTTC. Protein: CASSGIRVSEQYF.